Reported below is one TCR beta chain. Its antigen specificity is not known. No base quality information exists; no much larger clone differs at one position. This specimen belongs to a study of shared T cell receptors in the human thymus (dated by TCRdb to about 2021). At the level of the whole study: The study examined how self-reactive, shared T-cell receptor alpha chains are generated in the human thymus.

The CDR1 and CDR2 encoded by the germline V gene are LGHNA and YNFKEQ. Its CDR3 holds 15 amino acids, cysteine through phenylalanine. Just CDR3 DNA is preserved here, 45 bases in frame from base 1. At the junction V is shortened by 4 bases and J by 6 bases, with 19 bases in between. The library relied on the immunoSEQ multiplex PCR assay. Not all clones reach the TCRdb copy of this immuneACCESS table, which keeps in-frame sequences only. Checked studies attribute under half of the gap to unresolved V genes and leave the rest unexplained. For this sample the table gives under 850,000 clones, of which around nine tenths were detected only once. Roughly 0.0097% of the sample comes from the top ten. These same data were also listed under a study on human thymus T cells. Looking at the second paper: The donors were immunologically healthy infants in Finland who had open corrective cardiac surgery for congenital heart defects. The thymus tissue came from surgical resects taken out during corrective cardiac surgery. Biased V and J gene segment usage appeared to be present in both thymic and peripheral blood repertoires. According to the related research, thymic TCR repertoires were highly overlapping among unrelated individuals. The study characterized TCR alpha and beta repertoires from about 8 infant thymus samples and a few related peripheral blood samples. The cohort included more than 5 male and two female infants, with donor ages spanning 7 to 244 days. Thymocytes were released mechanically from tissue and stored at -70 °C as pellets of about 8.5-31 million cells. A QIAsymphony instrument was used to extract genomic DNA from the frozen cell pellets. Using the immunoSEQ multiplex PCR assay, the TCRB and TCRAD loci were amplified from a standardized quantity of quality-controlled genomic DNA. The V(D)J region was spanned by amplicons of a length sufficient to cover the CDR3 and to identify V and J genes. Through the commercial immunoSEQ service, the amplicons were sequenced on an Illumina platform. Primer bias and sequencing errors were corrected as previously described, and TCRAD and TCRB were defined on the basis of the IMGT database. immunoSEQ Analyzer 3.0 and VDJTools were used for repertoire analysis, which covered basic statistics, V/J segment usage, diversity estimates, rarefaction and pairwise overlap. Diversity was estimated with Chao1, ChaoE, Efron-Thisted, Shannon and inverse Simpson indices, and also on datasets down-sampled to the smallest sample. Repertoire overlap was assessed by strict matching of CDR3 nucleotide sequence, V gene and J gene, and clustering was done by Jaccard-based multidimensional scaling. Thymus samples yielded on average about 810,000 unique TCRB clonotypes, compared with roughly 80,000 from blood samples.

The specimen sequenced was thymocytes. This sequence uses TRBV4-2 and TRBJ2-7; TRBD2 might be the D gene, on 6 matching bases. This receptor was obtained from a boy in the first two years of life with a congenital heart defect. Donor details come from another sample of the same person, matched by shared clones. CDR3 protein: CASSPNGGTTAEQYF. The DNA sequence is as follows: TGTGCCAGCAGCCCTAATGGGGGGACGACCGCCGAGCAGTACTTC.